Given below is one T cell receptor (beta chain) in context. Its antigen remains unidentified. These data belong to a study of T cell responses to AZD1222 COVID-19 vaccine. Study in general: Some second doses came at about 4 weeks and others at about 12 weeks; these were pooled.

The data were produced by immunoSEQ multiplex PCR, yet TCRdb's version contains in-frame clones alone and is incomplete. The table has 95,000 to 150,000 clones, roughly 93% seen once; the top ten hold 1.7%. Points from the study as a whole: In a largely white British group with more females than males, clonal diversity was possibly underestimated.

The receptor was derived from an adult in good health. The sample was peripheral blood, taken on day 0 of AZD1222 vaccination.

The CDR3 bases are TGTGCTAGTGGCTCGACCCCCGGGACAGTGAACACCGGGGAGCTGTTTTTT. Its protein is CASGSTPGTVNTGELFF. This rearrangement joins TRBV12-5 to TRBJ2-2, with 7 bases fitting TRBD1. Germline trimming cut 6 bases from V and 1 base from J; bases unmatched to any gene: 11. This CDR3 has 17 residues. Germline CDR1 and CDR2: LGHNT and FRNRAP.